This entry is about one T cell receptor (beta chain). Its specificity is not known. The data were obtained in a study of cytomegalovirus exposure and HLA in healthy donors. The study, taken as a whole, reports: Accurate prediction of most subjects' HLA-A and HLA-B alleles from TCR beta sequences was reported. HLA allele associations emerged for roughly 16,000 TCR beta sequences in a later analysis, at 0.05 false discovery rate. DRB1 had the most TCR associations and HLA-C the fewest, a later analysis found, with rates varying by HLA locus.

In germline, CDR1 is SGHTA, CDR2 FQGNSA. V lost 0 bases to trimming and J lost 6 bases, with 9 bases between them. This CDR3 is built from 13 residues. The PCR contained 60 Vbeta and 13 Jbeta primers. The data were produced by immunoSEQ multiplex PCR, yet TCRdb's version contains in-frame clones alone and is incomplete. The table has under 100,000 clones, around 81% seen once. Sequences were obtained from PBMCs. This chain uses TRBV7-2 with TRBJ2-7; D is perhaps TRBD2 (5 bases). The receptor was isolated from a woman in her seventies in good health and CMV-seropositive. CDR3 sequence reads: CASSLAGEGEQYF. The CDR3 DNA is TGTGCCAGCAGCTTAGCGGGAGAGGGCGAGCAGTACTTC.